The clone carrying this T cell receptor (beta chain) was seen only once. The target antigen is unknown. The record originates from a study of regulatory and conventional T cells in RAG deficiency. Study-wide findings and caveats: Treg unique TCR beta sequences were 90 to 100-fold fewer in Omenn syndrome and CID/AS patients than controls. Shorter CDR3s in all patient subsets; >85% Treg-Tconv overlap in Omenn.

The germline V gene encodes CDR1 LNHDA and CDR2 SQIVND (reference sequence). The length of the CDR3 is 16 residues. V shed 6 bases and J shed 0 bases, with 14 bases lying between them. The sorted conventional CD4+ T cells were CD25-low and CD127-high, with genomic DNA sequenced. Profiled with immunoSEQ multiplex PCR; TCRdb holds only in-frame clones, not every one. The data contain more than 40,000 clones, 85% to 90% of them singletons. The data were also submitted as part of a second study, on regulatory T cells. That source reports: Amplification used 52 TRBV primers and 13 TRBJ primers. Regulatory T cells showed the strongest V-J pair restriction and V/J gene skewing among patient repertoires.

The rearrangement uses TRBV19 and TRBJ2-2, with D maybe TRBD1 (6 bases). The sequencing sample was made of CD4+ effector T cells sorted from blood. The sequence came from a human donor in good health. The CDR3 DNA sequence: TGTGCCAGTAGCCCGACCGGGACACCGAACACCGGGGAGCTGTTTTTT. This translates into CASSPTGTPNTGELFF.